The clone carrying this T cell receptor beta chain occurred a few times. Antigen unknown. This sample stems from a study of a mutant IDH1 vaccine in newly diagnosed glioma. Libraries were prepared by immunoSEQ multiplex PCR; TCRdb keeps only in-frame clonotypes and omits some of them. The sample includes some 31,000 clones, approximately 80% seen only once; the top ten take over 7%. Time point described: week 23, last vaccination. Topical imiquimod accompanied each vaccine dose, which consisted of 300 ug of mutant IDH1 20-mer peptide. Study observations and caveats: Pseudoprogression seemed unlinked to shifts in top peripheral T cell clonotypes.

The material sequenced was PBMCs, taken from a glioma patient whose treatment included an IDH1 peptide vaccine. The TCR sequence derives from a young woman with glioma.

CDR3 sequence reads: CASSGETGFTEAFF. In DNA, the CDR3 is TGTGCCAGCAGTGGAGAGACAGGATTCACTGAAGCTTTCTTT. The chain recombines TRBV2 with TRBJ1-1; tentative D call: TRBD1 (6 bases). Germline assignment: CDR1 SNHLY and CDR2 FYNNEI. V shed 4 bases and J shed 4 bases, with 13 bases lying between them. The CDR3 sequence is 14 residues long.